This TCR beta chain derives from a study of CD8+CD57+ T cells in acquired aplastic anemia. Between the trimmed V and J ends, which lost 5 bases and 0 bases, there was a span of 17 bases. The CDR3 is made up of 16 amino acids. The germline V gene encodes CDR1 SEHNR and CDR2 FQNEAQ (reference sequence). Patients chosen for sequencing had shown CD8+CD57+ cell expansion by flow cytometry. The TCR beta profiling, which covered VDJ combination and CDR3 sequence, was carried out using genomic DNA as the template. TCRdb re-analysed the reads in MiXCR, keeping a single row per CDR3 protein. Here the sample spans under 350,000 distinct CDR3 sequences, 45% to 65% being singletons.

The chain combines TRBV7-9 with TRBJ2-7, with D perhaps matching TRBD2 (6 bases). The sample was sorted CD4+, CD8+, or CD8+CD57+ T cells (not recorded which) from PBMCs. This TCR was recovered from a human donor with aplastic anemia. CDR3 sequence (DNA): TGTGCCAGCAGCCCTGACCAGCGGGCCCTCTCCTACGAGCAGTACTTC. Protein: CASSPDQRALSYEQYF.